This TCR beta chain originates from a study of identical twins. Study outcomes and limitations: Twins showed weaker excess sharing in their beta out-of-frame sequences. Beta clonotypes that were abundant in cord blood contained fewer insertions, a pattern absent from memory repertoires.

It was template switching that added a universal primer site, and there were unique molecular identifiers on the cDNA. TCRdb redid the calling of the 5' RACE reads with MiXCR, one entry per CDR3 protein. The sample lists about 100,000 distinct CDR3 sequences, roughly 6% occurring once. V was pared by 3 bases and J by 4 bases, with 10 bases between. The CDR3 loop spans 13 amino acids. CDR1 SGHRS and CDR2 YFSETQ come from the germline V gene. This clonotype was counted only a few times. Antigen: not known. With no exceptions, donors were healthy Caucasians. This receptor was identified in a woman aged 45-65 years in good health. The sequencing input was memory T cells sorted from blood. The chain links TRBV5-1 to TRBJ1-2; no definite D call. The CDR3 bases are TGCGCCAGCAGCTACCTCGACCCCTATGGCTACACCTTC. Translation gives CASSYLDPYGYTF.